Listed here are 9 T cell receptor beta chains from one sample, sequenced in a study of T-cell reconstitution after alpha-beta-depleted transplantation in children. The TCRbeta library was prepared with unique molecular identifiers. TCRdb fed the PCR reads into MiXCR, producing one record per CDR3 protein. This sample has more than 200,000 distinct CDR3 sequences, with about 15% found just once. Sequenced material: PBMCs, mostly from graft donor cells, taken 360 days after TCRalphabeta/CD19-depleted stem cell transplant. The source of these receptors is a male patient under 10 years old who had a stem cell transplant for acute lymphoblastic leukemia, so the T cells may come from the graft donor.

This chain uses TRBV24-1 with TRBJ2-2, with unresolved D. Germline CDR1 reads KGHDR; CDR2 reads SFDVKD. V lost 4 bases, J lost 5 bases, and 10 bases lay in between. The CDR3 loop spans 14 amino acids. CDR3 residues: CATSDSWATGELFF. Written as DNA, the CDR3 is TGTGCCACCAGTGACTCCTGGGCGACCGGGGAGCTGTTTTTT.

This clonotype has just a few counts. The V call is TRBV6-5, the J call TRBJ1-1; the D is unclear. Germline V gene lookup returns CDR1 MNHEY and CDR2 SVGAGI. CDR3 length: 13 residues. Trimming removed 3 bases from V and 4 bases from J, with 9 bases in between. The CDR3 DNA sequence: TGTGCCAGCAGTTATGGCTTGGGCACTGAAGCTTTCTTT. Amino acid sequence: CASSYGLGTEAFF.

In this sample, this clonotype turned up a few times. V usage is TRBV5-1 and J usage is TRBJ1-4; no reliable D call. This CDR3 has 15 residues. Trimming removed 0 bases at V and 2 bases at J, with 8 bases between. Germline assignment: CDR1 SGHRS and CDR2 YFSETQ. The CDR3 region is CASSLDSATNEKLFF. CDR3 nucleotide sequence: TGCGCCAGCAGCTTGGACTCGGCTACTAATGAAAAACTGTTTTTT.

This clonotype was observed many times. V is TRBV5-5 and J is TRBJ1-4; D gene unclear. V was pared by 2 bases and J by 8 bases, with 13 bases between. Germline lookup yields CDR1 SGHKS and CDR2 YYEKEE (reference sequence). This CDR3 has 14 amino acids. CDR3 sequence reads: CASSFPTVGEKLFF. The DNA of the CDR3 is TGTGCCAGCAGCTTTCCAACGGTAGGGGAAAAACTGTTTTTT.

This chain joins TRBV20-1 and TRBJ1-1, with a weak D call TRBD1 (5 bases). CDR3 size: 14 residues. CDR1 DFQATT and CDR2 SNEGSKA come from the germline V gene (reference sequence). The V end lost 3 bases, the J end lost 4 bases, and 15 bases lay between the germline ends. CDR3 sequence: CSARPLGGTTEAFF. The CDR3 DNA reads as TGCAGTGCTAGGCCCCTCGGGGGGACCACTGAAGCTTTCTTT.

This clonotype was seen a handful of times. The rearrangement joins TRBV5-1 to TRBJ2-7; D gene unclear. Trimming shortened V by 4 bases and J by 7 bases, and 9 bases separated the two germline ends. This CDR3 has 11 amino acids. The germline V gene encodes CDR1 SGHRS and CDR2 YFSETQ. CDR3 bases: TGCGCCAGCAGCGACTTCAAGGAGCAGTACTTC. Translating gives CASSDFKEQYF.

DNA for the CDR3: TGTGCCAGCGCAGGGTCGTATGGCTACACCTTC. It yields the protein CASAGSYGYTF. The V call is TRBV6-5, the J call TRBJ1-2; tentatively, D is TRBD1 (5 bases). Germline values: CDR1 MNHEY, CDR2 SVGAGI. V was trimmed by 8 bases and J by 5 bases, leaving 9 bases between them. The CDR3 is 11 residues long.

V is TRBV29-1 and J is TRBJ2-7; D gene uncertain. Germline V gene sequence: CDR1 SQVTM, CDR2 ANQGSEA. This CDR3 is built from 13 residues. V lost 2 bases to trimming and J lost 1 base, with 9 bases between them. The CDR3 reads CSVELRDSYEQYF. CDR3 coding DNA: TGCAGCGTTGAACTAAGGGATTCCTACGAGCAGTACTTC.

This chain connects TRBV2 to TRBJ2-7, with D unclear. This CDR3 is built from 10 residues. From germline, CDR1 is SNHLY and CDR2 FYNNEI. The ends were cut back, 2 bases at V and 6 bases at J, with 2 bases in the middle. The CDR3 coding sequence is TGTGCCAGCAGTGAAACCGAGCAGTACTTC. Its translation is CASSETEQYF.